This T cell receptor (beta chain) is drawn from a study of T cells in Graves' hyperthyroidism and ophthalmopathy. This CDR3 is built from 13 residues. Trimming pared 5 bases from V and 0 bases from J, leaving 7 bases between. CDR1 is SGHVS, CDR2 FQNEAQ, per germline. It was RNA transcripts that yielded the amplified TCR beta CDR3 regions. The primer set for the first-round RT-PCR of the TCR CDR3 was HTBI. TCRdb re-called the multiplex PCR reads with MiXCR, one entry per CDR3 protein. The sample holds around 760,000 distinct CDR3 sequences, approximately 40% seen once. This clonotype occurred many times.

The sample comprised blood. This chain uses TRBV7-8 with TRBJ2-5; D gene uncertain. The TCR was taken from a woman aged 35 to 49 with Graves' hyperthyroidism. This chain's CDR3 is CASSTDHQETQYF. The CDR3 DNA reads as TGTGCCAGCAGCACCGACCACCAAGAGACCCAGTACTTC.